This T cell receptor (beta chain) was recorded in a study of response to subunit inactivated influenza vaccine. Broader study findings: There was a suggestion from the authors that each seasonal influenza vaccination recruits few new T cells.

This clonotype was found a few times. No antigen is known for it. TCRdb recomputed calls from the RT-PCR reads with MiXCR, one row per CDR3 protein. The sample shows about half a million distinct CDR3 sequences, around 25% of them seen only once. Germline V gives CDR1 SGHAT, CDR2 FQNNGV. V was cut by 8 bases and J by 1 base, with 11 bases left in between. This CDR3 is 13 amino acids long. The chain employs TRBV11-2 and TRBJ1-1; tentatively, D is TRBD1 (6 bases). The sequence derives from a man in his fifties who received an inactivated influenza vaccine. The material was CD4+ T cells sorted from PBMCs, obtained less than 6 days after vaccination. The CDR3 loop reads CASLKDRNTEAFF. The CDR3 DNA sequence: TGTGCCAGCCTAAAGGACAGGAACACTGAAGCTTTCTTT.